This record looks at one T cell receptor beta chain sequence and its context. This CDR3 is built from 12 residues. Trimming removed 6 bases from V and 5 bases from J, with 10 bases in between. Germline assignment: CDR1 ENHRY and CDR2 SYGVKD. The entry originates in a study of blood T cells in healthy people across ages. Next came a second PCR, run for about 6 to 11 cycles, which used a sample-barcoded 5' primer along with a J-beta primer mix. One entry per CDR3 protein, called by TCRdb with MiXCR from the 5' RACE reads. The data show roughly 1 million distinct CDR3 sequences, about 25% seen once. The same specimen was also included in a second study, on T cells of mothers and their children.

The clonotype comes from a girl aged 2 to 9 in good health. J is TRBJ1-2 and V is TRBV10-3; D remains ambiguous. Material for sequencing was blood. DNA for the CDR3: TGTGCCATCAGCGGACTAATGTATGGCTACACCTTC. This encodes CAISGLMYGYTF.